This paragraph covers one T cell receptor (beta chain) sequence. Its antigen is unknown. Additional DNA sequences in this sample encode the identical CDR3. This sample is part of a study of shared clonotypes between healthy human individuals. General observations from the study: When naive CD4 clonotypes were compared across a handful of donors, 4% to 6.5% were shared. On the whole, naive subsets had larger estimated richness than memory subsets had. Clonotype sharing among donors was expected to depend on sequencing depth.

The assay used deep level. TCRdb's table, derived via immunoSEQ multiplex PCR, lists solely in-frame clones and lacks some. Of approximately 1.9 million clones in the sample, approximately 92% were seen once. Naive-designated CD8 cells lacked CD45RO, were positively enriched for CCR7, and omitted terminally differentiated effector memory CD45RA+ cells. This CDR3 region has 13 residues. The V gene's germline CDR1 is MDHEN and CDR2 SYDVKM. Trimming stripped 2 bases from V and 2 bases from J, with 6 bases between. Sample: naive CD8+ T cells from PBMCs. This chain links TRBV28 with TRBJ1-1; D not resolved. The source of this sequence is a man younger than 30 in good health. Some clones in this sample may be carry-over from other donors' samples. The CDR3 region has the DNA TGTGCCAGCAGTTTAGTGGGAAACACTGAAGCTTTCTTT. Residues: CASSLVGNTEAFF.